These T cell receptor beta chains were read from a single sample in a study of blood T cell repertoires in COVID-19. Assay: immunoSEQ multiplex PCR; the TCRdb copy retains only in-frame clones and omits some. The table records roughly 30,000 clones, roughly 80% of them present only once. Material for sequencing was peripheral blood. The receptors come from a man older than 75 with active COVID-19. Each CDR3 is given with its conserved first and last residue. Each record gives: clone size, CDR3 length, V gene, D gene, J gene, CDR3 DNA, CDR3 protein. The D gene is left open where the match is weak. Clone size, where shown, is once, few, many, or a class for clones that have expanded.

NA	15	TRBV6-6	TRBD2	TRBJ2-3	TGTGCCAGCAGTTACCGGGGGGGGTTCACAGATACGCAGTATTTT	CASSYRGGFTDTQYF
NA	12	TRBV30	NA	TRBJ2-7	TGTGCCTGGAGTGGGCACTCCTACGAGCAGTACTTC	CAWSGHSYEQYF
few	16	TRBV6-6	TRBD1	TRBJ1-3	TGTGCCAGCAGTTACTCACAGGGGACCTCTGGAAACACCATATATTTT	CASSYSQGTSGNTIYF
NA	14	TRBV19	NA	TRBJ1-2	TGTGCCAGTAGTATAGGGGGACAAAACTATGGCTACACCTTC	CASSIGGQNYGYTF
NA	12	TRBV9	NA	TRBJ2-7	TGTGCCAGCAAAACATTTACCTACGAGCAGTACTTC	CASKTFTYEQYF
NA	16	TRBV19	TRBD1	TRBJ1-2	TGTGCCAGTAGTCCGAGACAGGGAACCTATAACTATGGCTACACCTTC	CASSPRQGTYNYGYTF
once	15	TRBV19	NA	TRBJ2-5	TGTGCCAGTAGCCCCCCAGGGCACTTTCAAGAGACCCAGTACTTC	CASSPPGHFQETQYF
few	13	TRBV4-1	NA	TRBJ1-2	TGCGCCAGCAGCCTCACAGGGCTTGGCGGCTACACCTTC	CASSLTGLGGYTF
few	15	TRBV9	NA	TRBJ1-5	TGTGCCAGCAATATCAACGGACAGTCTTATCAGCCCCAGCATTTT	CASNINGQSYQPQHF
NA	17	TRBV3-1/TRBV3-2	NA	TRBJ2-1	TGTGCCAGCAGCCAAGAAGCACGGCGGGGGCCTGTCAATGAGCAGTTCTTC	CASSQEARRGPVNEQFF
NA	16	TRBV15	NA	TRBJ1-1	TGTGCCACCAGCAGCCTCCAGGAAGATGGCAACACTGAAGCTTTCTTT	CATSSLQEDGNTEAFF
NA	12	TRBV7-2	NA	TRBJ1-1	TGTGCCAGCACCCCCCCCCAGGGGGAAGCTTTCTTT	CASTPPQGEAFF
NA	14	TRBV3-1/TRBV3-2	NA	TRBJ1-6	TGTGCCAGCAGCCAAGCGGGGGAAAATTCACCCCTCCACTTT	CASSQAGENSPLHF
NA	15	TRBV4-2	TRBD1	TRBJ1-4	TGTGCCAGCAGCCAAGAGGACAGGGCTAATGAAAAACTGTTTTTT	CASSQEDRANEKLFF
NA	15	TRBV19	TRBD2	TRBJ2-3	TGTGCCAGTAGTCCAAGGACTAGCGCGACAGATACGCAGTATTTT	CASSPRTSATDTQYF
NA	15	TRBV5-4	TRBD1	TRBJ2-7	TGTGCCAGCAGCTCGGGGGGACAGGGGGCTTACGAGCAGTACTTC	CASSSGGQGAYEQYF
NA	14	TRBV28	NA	TRBJ2-7	TGTGCCAGCAGTTTCGGGTTAGAGGGCCGCGAGCAGTACTTC	CASSFGLEGREQYF
NA	15	TRBV3-1/TRBV3-2	NA	TRBJ1-2	TGTGCCAGCAGCCAAGCTTCGGGTGAGAACTATGGCTACACCTTC	CASSQASGENYGYTF
once	15	TRBV6-5	NA	TRBJ2-1	TGTGCCAGCACTCAGGGGGCTAGCGGATACAATGAGCAGTTCTTC	CASTQGASGYNEQFF
once	18	TRBV19	NA	TRBJ1-1	TGTGCCAGTAGTACATCACCCTGGACGACAGATTGGGGCACTGAAGCTTTCTTT	CASSTSPWTTDWGTEAFF
NA	14	TRBV7-8	TRBD1	TRBJ2-7	TGTGCCAGCAGCTCCCGACAGGGATCCTACGAGCAGTACTTC	CASSSRQGSYEQYF
NA	18	TRBV7-9	TRBD2	TRBJ2-1	TGTGCCAGCAGCAACCCATCGATAGGGACTAGCCGTTCAAAAGATAGGTTCTTC	CASSNPSIGTSRSKDRFF
once	14	TRBV10-3	NA	TRBJ1-3	TGTGCCATCAGTGAGGGAGGGTCTGGAAACACCATATATTTT	CAISEGGSGNTIYF
NA	13	TRBV3-1/TRBV3-2	NA	TRBJ2-3	TGTGCCAGCAAGAAAGGGGCCGGATATACGCAGTATTTT	CASKKGAGYTQYF
once	13	TRBV27	NA	TRBJ1-4	TGTGCCAGCAGAAAGGGGGAAGAGGAAAAACTGTTTTTT	CASRKGEEEKLFF
NA	15	TRBV19	TRBD1	TRBJ1-5	TGTGCCAGTACCCTGGGACAGCCCCTCAATCAGCCCCAGCATTTT	CASTLGQPLNQPQHF
NA	14	TRBV5-1	NA	TRBJ1-4	TGCGCCAGCAGCCCCGACAGGAAAAATGAAAAACTGTTTTTT	CASSPDRKNEKLFF
NA	13	TRBV10-3	NA	TRBJ1-6	TGTGGTAGTTCGGGTGATTATAATTCACCCCTCCACTTT	CGSSGDYNSPLHF